A selection of T cell receptor beta chains follows, all from one sample in a study of CD8 T cells in ankylosing spondylitis. TCRdb redid the calling of the 5' RACE reads with MiXCR, one entry per CDR3 protein. The data hold 700,000 to 1,000,000 distinct CDR3 sequences, with about 11% observed a single time. Sequencing was performed on blood, either unsorted or a sorted T cell fraction (not recorded which). These receptors were obtained from a male donor with ankylosing spondylitis. The CDR3 runs from the conserved cysteine through the conserved F or W. D genes are given only for firm matches. Size is omitted from some rows. Given values are once, few, many or a class for expanded clones.

>NA|NA|TRBJ2-7|TRBV30
CAWSPRFPTGSLYEQYF
TGTGCCTGGAGTCCCCGATTTCCTACAGGTTCCTTGTACGAGCAGTACTTC
>many|NA|TRBJ1-3|TRBV4-3
CASSPNIGNTIYF
TGCGCCAGCAGCCCCAACATCGGAAACACCATATATTTT
>NA|NA|TRBJ1-4|TRBV30
CAWSVRGSEKLFF
TGTGCCTGGAGTGTAAGAGGATCTGAAAAACTGTTTTTT
>NA|NA|TRBJ2-7|TRBV7-9
CASSRTNYEQYF
TGTGCCAGCAGCCGAACCAACTACGAGCAGTACTTC
>few|TRBD1|TRBJ2-4|TRBV7-2
CASSFIPGTATHQYF
TGTGCCAGCAGCTTTATTCCCGGGACAGCCACTCATCAGTACTTC
>NA|TRBD2|TRBJ2-1|TRBV7-3
CASSRTSGVNEQFF
TGTGCCAGCAGCAGGACTAGCGGGGTCAATGAGCAGTTCTTC
>NA|NA|TRBJ1-4|TRBV6-5
CASSYLGDGEKLFF
TGTGCCAGCAGTTATTTGGGGGATGGTGAAAAACTGTTTTTT
>many|TRBD2|TRBJ2-3|TRBV29-1
CSGGRGTDTQYF
TGCAGCGGTGGGAGGGGCACAGATACGCAGTATTTT
>few|TRBD2|TRBJ2-5|TRBV7-2
CASSWTSVETQYF
TGTGCCAGCAGCTGGACTAGTGTAGAGACCCAGTACTTC
>NA|TRBD1|TRBJ2-2|TRBV6-5
CASRYWDRYTGELFF
TGTGCCAGCAGATACTGGGACAGGTACACCGGGGAGCTGTTTTTT
>few|NA|TRBJ2-7|TRBV3-1
CASSMGPNAEYEQYF
TGTGCCAGCAGCATGGGCCCGAATGCTGAGTACGAGCAGTACTTC
>few|TRBD1|TRBJ2-2|TRBV12-3/TRBV12-4
CASSYRGEFGELFF
TGTGCCAGCAGTTACAGGGGCGAGTTCGGGGAGCTGTTTTTT
>NA|NA|TRBJ1-1|TRBV29-1
CSVERVVAAEAFF
TGCAGCGTTGAAAGGGTAGTGGCGGCTGAAGCTTTCTTT
>few|NA|TRBJ1-1|TRBV5-1
CASAVNAGIEGAFF
TGCGCCAGCGCCGTTAACGCGGGAATTGAGGGGGCTTTCTTT
>few|NA|TRBJ2-6|TRBV6-2/TRBV6-3
CASSYSPGSSGANVLTF
TGTGCCAGCAGTTACTCGCCGGGGAGCTCTGGGGCCAACGTCCTGACTTTC
>NA|NA|TRBJ2-1|TRBV20-1
CSASEIVGGGSLVF
NA
>many|NA|TRBJ2-7|TRBV6-1
CASSEVFYEQYF
TGTGCCAGCAGTGAAGTCTTTTACGAGCAGTACTTC
>NA|NA|TRBJ1-5|TRBV6-2/TRBV6-3
CASTDLGQGDSRQPQHF
TGTGCCAGCACAGACCTCGGTCAGGGCGACTCCAGGCAGCCCCAGCATTTT
>many|TRBD1|TRBJ2-5|TRBV5-1
CASSLGGTVQETQYF
TGCGCCAGCAGCTTGGGAGGGACAGTACAAGAGACCCAGTACTTC
>many|TRBD1|TRBJ2-7|TRBV28
CASSLTGADYEQYF
TGTGCCAGCAGTTTAACAGGGGCCGACTACGAGCAGTACTTC
>NA|TRBD1|TRBJ2-2|TRBV5-1
CASSSPGTGSTGELFF
TGCGCCAGCAGCTCCCCTGGGACAGGGTCCACCGGGGAGCTGTTTTTT
>many|TRBD2|TRBJ2-4|TRBV29-1
CSVEQGGDIQYF
TGCAGCGTTGAACAGGGAGGGGACATTCAGTACTTC
>NA|TRBD2|TRBJ2-3|TRBV24-1
CATSDLAGVTDTQYF
TGTGCCACCAGTGATCTAGCGGGGGTCACAGATACGCAGTATTTT
>few|NA|TRBJ2-7|TRBV5-6
CASSPNRGRTYEQYF
TGTGCCAGCAGCCCGAACCGGGGCAGGACCTACGAGCAGTACTTC
>NA|TRBD2|TRBJ2-5|TRBV7-6
CASSPLGRGEETQYF
TGTGCCAGCAGCCCCCTCGGCCGGGGGGAAGAGACCCAGTACTTC
>NA|NA|TRBJ1-1|TRBV11-2
CASSKTSGAVTEAFF
TGTGCCAGCAGCAAAACCTCCGGGGCGGTCACTGAAGCTTTCTTT
>NA|TRBD1|TRBJ1-2|TRBV10-3
CAADGAGGFGYTF
TGTGCCGCCGACGGGGCAGGGGGCTTTGGCTACACCTTC
>few|TRBD2|TRBJ2-3|TRBV20-1
CSANSGGQDTQYF
TGCAGTGCAAACAGCGGGGGGCAAGATACGCAGTATTTT
>many|NA|TRBJ1-2|TRBV2
CASSREAYGYTF
TGTGCCAGCAGCCGAGAGGCCTATGGCTACACCTTC
>many|NA|TRBJ2-3|TRBV29-1
CSVGGRVTDTQYF
TGCAGCGTTGGTGGCAGGGTCACAGATACGCAGTATTTT
>NA|NA|TRBJ2-5|TRBV20-1
CSARAPGTETQYF
TGCAGTGCTAGAGCTCCCGGGACAGAGACCCAGTACTTC
>NA|NA|TRBJ2-7|TRBV5-1
CASSWGRAAASYEQYF
TGCGCCAGCAGCTGGGGCCGGGCGGCTGCCTCCTACGAGCAGTACTTC
>NA|TRBD1|TRBJ1-6|TRBV3-1
CASSHGTENSPLHF
TGTGCCAGCAGCCATGGGACAGAGAATTCACCCCTCCACTTT
>few|TRBD2|TRBJ2-7|TRBV29-1
CSVAYGTSGSYEQYF
TGCAGCGTAGCCTACGGGACTAGCGGTAGCTACGAGCAGTACTTC
>NA|NA|TRBJ2-7|TRBV10-1
CASSKQGREQYF
TGCGCCAGCAGTAAACAGGGGAGGGAGCAGTACTTC
>NA|TRBD1|TRBJ2-5|TRBV5-1
CASSFPGQGSETQYF
TGCGCCAGCAGCTTTCCGGGACAGGGTTCTGAGACCCAGTACTTC
>many|TRBD2|TRBJ2-1|TRBV28
CASHTPEGLARNEQFF
TGTGCCAGCCATACCCCAGAGGGACTAGCGAGAAATGAGCAGTTCTTC
>many|TRBD1|TRBJ1-1|TRBV12-3/TRBV12-4
CASRPTGGNTEAFF
TGTGCCAGCCGCCCGACAGGGGGAAACACTGAAGCTTTCTTT
>many|NA|TRBJ1-1|TRBV4-3
CASSQTPGMNTEAFF
TGCGCCAGCAGCCAAACTCCTGGGATGAACACTGAAGCTTTCTTT
>few|NA|TRBJ1-1|TRBV4-3
CASSQDVAGGYTEAFF
TGCGCCAGCAGCCAAGACGTGGCCGGTGGGTACACTGAAGCTTTCTTT
>many|NA|TRBJ1-5|TRBV20-1
CSARGQLQDQPQHF
TGCAGTGCTAGAGGGCAGCTCCAGGATCAGCCCCAGCATTTT
>NA|NA|TRBJ2-4|TRBV6-1
CASSHSAGAQGNIQYF
TGTGCCAGCAGCCATTCGGCAGGGGCTCAAGGAAACATTCAGTACTTC
>many|NA|TRBJ2-7|TRBV10-3
CAISEDISKTSYEQYF
TGTGCCATCAGTGAGGACATCTCGAAGACGTCCTACGAGCAGTACTTC
>NA|NA|TRBJ1-2|TRBV5-1
CASSLGPGPNYGYTF
TGCGCCAGCAGCTTGGGGCCAGGACCTAACTATGGCTACACCTTC
>NA|NA|TRBJ2-7|TRBV7-2
CASSLGWREQYF
TGTGCCAGCAGCTTAGGGTGGCGCGAGCAGTACTTC
>NA|NA|TRBJ2-1|TRBV20-1
CSARSGLRYNEQFF
TGCAGTGCTAGAAGCGGGCTCCGCTACAATGAGCAGTTCTTC
>NA|TRBD2|TRBJ2-1|TRBV20-1
CSASTPGLASDEQFF
TGCAGTGCTTCGACACCGGGACTAGCCTCGGATGAGCAGTTCTTC
>few|NA|TRBJ1-6|TRBV6-5
CASSYSGIFRGPGDSPLHF
TGTGCCAGCAGTTACAGCGGTATTTTCAGGGGACCCGGGGATTCACCCCTCCACTTT
>many|TRBD1|TRBJ1-2|TRBV6-5
CASSYTKLTGEDLYGYTF
TGTGCCAGCAGTTACACCAAACTTACAGGGGAAGACCTCTATGGCTACACCTTC
>many|NA|TRBJ1-2|TRBV5-1
CASSLQPSSNYGYTF
TGCGCCAGCAGCTTACAGCCGTCTTCTAACTATGGCTACACCTTC
>NA|NA|TRBJ1-4|TRBV6-5
CASSYTVGRQGEKLFF
TGTGCCAGCAGTTACACAGTTGGCCGGCAAGGGGAAAAACTGTTTTTT
>many|NA|TRBJ1-1|TRBV29-1
CSELRDMNTEAFF
TGCAGCGAACTCCGGGACATGAACACTGAAGCTTTCTTT
>NA|NA|TRBJ2-2|TRBV5-5
CASVRGPNTGELFF
TGTGCCAGCGTTCGGGGCCCGAACACCGGGGAGCTGTTTTTT
>NA|TRBD2|TRBJ2-3|TRBV20-1
CSARPRSSGSTDTQYF
TGCAGTGCTAGACCCCGGTCTAGCGGGAGTACAGATACGCAGTATTTT